The entry below describes one TCR beta chain. Its antigen remains unidentified. The data originate from a study of blood T cells in healthy people across ages. Findings and caveats of the study: Researchers said unsorted PBMCs prevented a conclusive naive versus antigen-experienced comparison. For the donors, CMV status was unknown and possibly confounded expanded clonotype changes.

Using a J-beta primer mix together with a sample-barcoded 5' primer, a second PCR was run for roughly 6 to 12 cycles. A template-switch adaptor that had 12 random nucleotides put a tag on each cDNA molecule. TCRdb fed the 5' RACE reads into MiXCR, producing one record per CDR3 protein. The sample lists about 1,400,000 distinct CDR3 sequences, approximately 59% seen once, with 5.5% to 8% in the top ten. The CDR3 consists of 15 residues. V gave up 3 bases and J gave up 3 bases; unmatched junction bases: 5. The rearrangement uses TRBV12-3 or TRBV12-4 and TRBJ2-5; 9 nucleotides agree with TRBD2. Sequencing input: blood. This receptor was obtained from a young man in good health. The DNA for the CDR3 is TGTGCCAGCAGTTTCTTGTTAGCGGGGGAAGAGACCCAGTACTTC. This encodes CASSFLLAGEETQYF.